This TCR beta chain is drawn from a study of T cell responses to AZD1222 COVID-19 vaccine. The table came from immunoSEQ multiplex PCR; TCRdb's copy has only in-frame clones and leaves some out. The sample lists around 160,000 clones, about 92% occurring once. Points on this clone: Its antigen is as yet unknown.

Whole-study findings and limits: Repertoire sampling was restricted to post-peak T cell response timepoints. Among spike-specific TCRs, nearly half reportedly target unmutated variant regions.

The CDR3 totals 15 residues. V was clipped by 5 bases and J by 2 bases, with 14 bases between them. Germline V gene lookup returns CDR1 MRHNA and CDR2 SNTAGT. The chain links TRBV6-4 to TRBJ2-3, with D maybe TRBD1 (5 bases). Material: peripheral blood, obtained 28 days after the second AZD1222 dose. This receptor was identified in an adult who received the AZD1222 COVID-19 vaccine. The CDR3 DNA follows: TGTGCCAGCAGTATCCAAGCGACAGACACAGATACGCAGTATTTT. This gives the protein CASSIQATDTDTQYF.